This T cell receptor (beta chain) was sequenced in a study of T cell responses to AZD1222 COVID-19 vaccine. Whole-study results and caveats: Following two doses of AZD1222, Spike-specific TCR breadth and depth rose. Females outnumbered males among donors, who were mostly white British; clonal diversity was possibly underestimated.

Libraries were prepared by immunoSEQ multiplex PCR; TCRdb keeps only in-frame clonotypes and omits some of them. The sample has 200,000 or so clones, around 94% seen once. The CDR3 totals 15 residues. Germline V gene sequence: CDR1 SGHVS, CDR2 FQNEAQ. J gave up 3 bases and V 4 bases, and 7 bases lay outside the gene matches. Comment on this clone: Antigen specificity is unknown.

The sequence was obtained from an adult in good health. The V and J genes are TRBV7-8 and TRBJ2-7, with 9 bases aligning to TRBD2. Sequencing was performed on peripheral blood, taken on day 0 of AZD1222 vaccination. The CDR3: CASSSTSGIVYEQYF. In DNA, the CDR3 is TGTGCCAGCAGCTCGACTAGCGGCATAGTCTACGAGCAGTACTTC.